A single sample gave rise to the 8 T cell receptor beta chains below, sequenced in a study of graft-versus-host responses after intestinal transplantation. Generated by immunoSEQ multiplex PCR, the TCRdb table keeps only in-frame clones and is missing some. There are 20,000 to 25,000 clones in the sample; under 45% occur only once, and more than 0.55% lies in the top ten. The input for sequencing was alloreactive CD4+ T cells from a mixed lymphocyte reaction culture, taken before intestinal transplant. Subset in this sample: CFSE-low proliferating T cells sorted from roughly six-day pre-transplant mixed lymphocyte reaction (GvH or HvG direction). The source of these receptors is a human patient who received an intestinal transplant.

V gene TRBV12-5 combines with J gene TRBJ2-3; D is ambiguous. The CDR3 length is 15 residues. V was shortened by 3 bases and J by 1 base, with 11 bases between the two germline ends. Germline V CDR1 and CDR2: LGHNT, FRNRAP. CDR3: CASGFSLVGTDTQYF. The DNA of the CDR3 is TGTGCTAGTGGTTTTAGCTTAGTGGGCACAGATACGCAGTATTTT.

This clone came up a few times. V is TRBV30 and J is TRBJ2-5; 7 bases agree with TRBD2. CDR1 is GTSNPN and CDR2 is SVGIG in the germline V gene (reference sequence). This CDR3 comprises 14 residues. V lost 1 base to trimming and J lost 2 bases; unmatched junction nucleotides: 4. CDR3 amino acids: CAWSAGGSQETQYF. The CDR3, as DNA: TGTGCCTGGAGTGCCGGGGGGTCTCAAGAGACCCAGTACTTC.

V gene TRBV18 combines with J gene TRBJ2-7; 7 bases are a match to TRBD1. V shed 5 bases and J 4 bases; nucleotides not matched to a gene: 8. The CDR3 is 14 amino acids. Germline values: CDR1 KGHSH, CDR2 LQKENI. CDR3: CASSDRDSPYEQYF. The CDR3 DNA is TGTGCCAGCTCAGACCGGGACAGTCCGTACGAGCAGTACTTC.

This chain links TRBV6-6 with TRBJ1-5; tentatively, D is TRBD1 (6 bases). The CDR3 length is 16 residues. The V gene lost 2 bases and the J gene lost 5 bases, with 16 bases spanning the gap. Germline loops: CDR1 MNHNY, CDR2 SVGAGI (reference sequence). The CDR3 DNA sequence: TGTGCCAGCAGTTACCCCCGGGGCAGGGGCTATCAGCCCCAGCATTTT. Protein: CASSYPRGRGYQPQHF.

This clone was seen more than once but under ten times. The J gene is TRBJ2-7, the V gene TRBV29-1, with unresolved D. Looked up from germline, CDR1 is SQVTM and CDR2 is ANQGSEA. CDR3 length: 12 residues. Trimming cost V 7 bases and J 4 bases, with 14 bases left between them. The CDR3 DNA follows: TGCAGCGCCACTACTACATATTACGAGCAGTACTTC. This codes for CSATTTYYEQYF.

The chain links TRBV7-2 to TRBJ1-2; a weak D match, TRBD1 (5 bases). The ends were cut back, 3 bases at V and 0 bases at J, with 17 bases in the middle. Germline V gene sequence: CDR1 SGHTA, CDR2 FQGNSA. The CDR3 totals 17 residues. CDR3 residues: CASSFLMPGGPNYGYTF. The DNA of the CDR3 is TGTGCCAGCAGCTTCCTCATGCCGGGGGGACCTAACTATGGCTACACCTTC.

This clone was counted only a few times. V gene TRBV6-5 combines with J gene TRBJ1-1; 9 bases line up with TRBD1. Germline CDR1 is MNHEY and CDR2 is SVGAGI. CDR3 length: 14 residues. V lost 4 bases and J lost 4; bases outside the gene matches: 4. Written as DNA, the CDR3 is TGTGCCAGCAGTTGGACAGGGGAGAGCACTGAAGCTTTCTTT. It encodes CASSWTGESTEAFF.

The chain links TRBV9 to TRBJ1-2, with 7 bases that match TRBD1. Germline V lookup: CDR1 SGDLS, CDR2 YYNGEE. V lost 2 bases to trimming and J lost 7 bases; unmatched junction nucleotides: 11. The CDR3 extends over 15 amino acids. CDR3 sequence reads: CASSVGVRDRSGYTF. In DNA form, the CDR3 reads TGTGCCAGCAGCGTCGGTGTCCGGGACAGATCTGGCTACACCTTC. The whole variable domain, remainder taken from reference TRBV9 and TRBJ1-2, is DSGVTQTPKHLITATGQRVTLRCSPRSGDLSVYWYQQSLDQGLQFLIQYYNGEERAKGNILERFSAQQFPDLHSELNLSSLELGDSALYFCASSVGVRDRSGYTFGSGTRLTVV.